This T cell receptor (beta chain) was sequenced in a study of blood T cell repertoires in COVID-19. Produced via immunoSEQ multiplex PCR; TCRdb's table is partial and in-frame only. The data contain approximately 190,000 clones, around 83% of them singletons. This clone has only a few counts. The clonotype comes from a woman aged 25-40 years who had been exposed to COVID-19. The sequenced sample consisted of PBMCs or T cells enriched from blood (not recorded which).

This chain's CDR3 is CASSYLGFGDNSPLHF. CDR3 in DNA: TGTGCCAGCAGTTACTTGGGTTTCGGGGATAATTCACCCCTCCACTTT. V gene TRBV6-5 combines with J gene TRBJ1-6; D is ambiguous. Trimming removed 1 base from V and 5 bases from J, with 12 bases in between. This CDR3 region has 16 residues. Germline CDR1 MNHEY, CDR2 SVGAGI.